These 10 T cell receptor beta chains were sequenced from one sample in a study of blood T cells in healthy people across ages. The second PCR ran roughly 6 to 11 cycles with a sample-barcoded 5' primer and J-beta primers. One entry per CDR3 protein results from TCRdb running MiXCR on the 5' RACE reads. The table includes 2 million or so distinct CDR3 sequences, 40% to 55% detected once. Material: blood. All receptors derive from a woman aged 35 to 49 in good health.

The rearrangement uses TRBV7-9 and TRBJ1-1; D gene uncertain. The V end lost 1 base, the J end lost 4 bases, and 10 bases lay between the germline ends. Germline assignment: CDR1 SEHNR and CDR2 FQNEAQ (reference sequence). The CDR3 spans 14 residues. Here the CDR3 reads CASSLVREGTEAFF. CDR3 DNA: TGTGCCAGCAGCTTAGTTAGGGAGGGCACTGAAGCTTTCTTT.

This clonotype was picked up a small number of times. The chain combines TRBV20-1 with TRBJ2-1; 7 nucleotides align to TRBD1. The V segment lost 8 bases and the J segment 3 bases; nucleotides outside the gene matches: 7. This CDR3 is built from 13 residues. Germline V gene lookup returns CDR1 DFQATT and CDR2 SNEGSKA (reference sequence). This CDR3 reads CSSYRDSYNEQFF. The CDR3 nucleotides are TGCAGTTCATACCGGGACAGCTACAATGAGCAGTTCTTC.

V is TRBV5-1 and J is TRBJ2-4; 7 nucleotides match TRBD2. The last part of the DNA fits TRBJ2-5 better; the J call may be wrong. The CDR3 spans 16 residues. The germline V gene encodes CDR1 SGHRS and CDR2 YFSETQ. CDR3 nucleotide sequence: TGCGCCAGCAGCTTGGGGCCGGGGGGAGTTCAAGAGACCCAGTACTTC. It specifies CASSLGPGGVQETQYF.

This clonotype was observed a few times. The chain combines TRBV29-1 with TRBJ1-1; tentatively, D is TRBD1 (6 bases). CDR1 is SQVTM, CDR2 ANQGSEA, per germline. The CDR3 consists of 15 residues. The V end lost 0 bases, the J end lost 0 bases, and 11 bases lay between the germline ends. The CDR3, as DNA: TGCAGCGTTGAAGAACGGGGGCGGCTGAACACTGAAGCTTTCTTT. Its protein is CSVEERGRLNTEAFF.

The chain links TRBV4-1 to TRBJ2-2; D is unresolved. V shed 9 bases and J shed 1 base, with 6 bases lying between them. This CDR3 spans 12 amino acids. Germline CDR1 reads MGHRA; CDR2 reads YSYEKL. For the CDR3, the DNA is TGCGCCAGGCGGAGGAACACCGGGGAGCTGTTTTTT. It specifies CARRRNTGELFF.

In the case of this clonotype: One end of the junction does not line up with germline, which may come from a read error. This chain links TRBV6-6 with TRBJ2-6; TRBD2 might be the D (6 bases). The CDR3 length is 17 residues. Germline V gives CDR1 MNHNY, CDR2 SVGAGI (reference sequence). The CDR3 DNA sequence: TGTGCACTAGGAGGGACGCCTACTAACTCTGGGGCCGACGTCCTGACTTTC. The encoded protein is CALGGTPTNSGADVLTF.

This clonotype was detected only once. V is TRBV20-1 and J is TRBJ2-1; maybe TRBD1 (6 bases). V was shortened by 7 bases and J by 8 bases, with 24 bases between the two germline ends. Germline loops: CDR1 DFQATT, CDR2 SNEGSKA (reference sequence). The CDR3 has 15 residues. CDR3 nucleotide sequence: TGCAGTGGAGGGGGACATAGGCGGGTTTCCCATGAGCAGTTCTTC. Translated: CSGGGHRRVSHEQFF.

This rearrangement joins TRBV9 to TRBJ2-5; TRBD2 agrees at 7 bases. The J call may be mistaken, given a closer DNA end match to TRBJ2-7. Germline CDR1 reads SGDLS; CDR2 reads YYNGEE. CDR3 size: 14 residues. The CDR3 reads CASSAPRGSAEQYF. CDR3 coding DNA: TGTGCCAGCAGCGCACCGCGGGGGTCGGCCGAGCAGTACTTC.

This clonotype was seen once. V usage is TRBV28 and J usage is TRBJ1-2; the D gene is possibly TRBD1 (5 bases). This CDR3 has 15 amino acids. Trimming stripped 8 bases from V and 1 base from J, with 17 bases between. Germline V gene sequence: CDR1 MDHEN, CDR2 SYDVKM. The CDR3, as DNA: TGTGCCAGCTGGGGGAGGGCAGAGTTTAACTATGGCTACACCTTC. The encoded protein is CASWGRAEFNYGYTF.

The chain carries TRBV20-1 and TRBJ2-1; D uncertain. From germline, CDR1 is DFQATT and CDR2 SNEGSKA (reference sequence). The CDR3 length is 14 residues. With 3 bases removed from V and 5 bases from J, the gap between germline ends came to 14 bases. CDR3 bases: TGCAGTGCTAGGGCCAGGCTGGCAGACAATGAGCAGTTCTTC. Amino acid sequence: CSARARLADNEQFF.